This T cell receptor beta chain was profiled in a study of control samples from healthy donors and cancer patients. Data came from immunoSEQ multiplex PCR; TCRdb stores just in-frame clones and leaves some out. The sample has under 200,000 clones, 95% to 96% seen once. Losses at the gene ends were 4 bases for V and 10 bases for J; bases not matched to a gene: 8. Looked up from germline, CDR1 is SGHKS and CDR2 is YYEKEE (reference sequence). The CDR3 is 15 amino acids. This clonotype originated in a woman aged 30 to 39 in good health. The chain is built from TRBV5-5 and TRBJ2-3, with TRBD2 identical over 14 bases. The sequencing input was blood. The CDR3 bases are TGTGCCAGCAGCCACCTGACTAGCGGGGGGGGCGCGCAGTATTTT. This translates into CASSHLTSGGGAQYF.